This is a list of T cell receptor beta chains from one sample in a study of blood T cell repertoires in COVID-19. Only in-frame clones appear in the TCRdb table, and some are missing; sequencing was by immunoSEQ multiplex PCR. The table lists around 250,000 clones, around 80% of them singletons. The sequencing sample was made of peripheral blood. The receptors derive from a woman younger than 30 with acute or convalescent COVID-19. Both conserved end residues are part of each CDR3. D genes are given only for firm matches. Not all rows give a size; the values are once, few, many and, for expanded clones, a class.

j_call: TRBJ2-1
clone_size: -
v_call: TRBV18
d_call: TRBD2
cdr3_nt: TGTGCCAGCTCACCCCCTAGCGGGAGTGGGAATGAGCAGTTCTTC
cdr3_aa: CASSPPSGSGNEQFF

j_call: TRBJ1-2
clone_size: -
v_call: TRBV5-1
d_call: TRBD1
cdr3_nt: TGCGCCAGCAGCTTGGAGGGGGCCGGCTACACCTTC
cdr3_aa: CASSLEGAGYTF

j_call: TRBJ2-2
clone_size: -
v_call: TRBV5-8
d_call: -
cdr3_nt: TGTGCCAGCAGCTTGCGGGGTGCGAACACCGGGGAGCTGTTTTTT
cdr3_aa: CASSLRGANTGELFF

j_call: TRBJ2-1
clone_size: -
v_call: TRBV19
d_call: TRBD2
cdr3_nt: TGTGCCAGTAGCATCATAGCGGGGTCCTACAATGAGCAGTTCTTC
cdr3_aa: CASSIIAGSYNEQFF

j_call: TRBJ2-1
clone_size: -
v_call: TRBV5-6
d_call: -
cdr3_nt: TGTGCCAGCAGCCCCCCGGACAGCTTTAATGAGCAGTTCTTC
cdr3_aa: CASSPPDSFNEQFF

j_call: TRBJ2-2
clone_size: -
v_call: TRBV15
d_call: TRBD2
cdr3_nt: TGTGCCACCAGCGGTATACCGGGACTAGCGGGACCGGGGGAGCTGTTTTTT
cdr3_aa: CATSGIPGLAGPGELFF

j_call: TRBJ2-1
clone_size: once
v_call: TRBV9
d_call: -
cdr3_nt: TGTGCCAGCAGCGTAGGTCTGGACAGAGGATACAATGAGCAGTTCTTC
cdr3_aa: CASSVGLDRGYNEQFF

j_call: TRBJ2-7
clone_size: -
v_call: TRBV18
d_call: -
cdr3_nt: TGTGCCAGCTCCGAGACAGCTTACTACGAGCAGTACTTC
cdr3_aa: CASSETAYYEQYF

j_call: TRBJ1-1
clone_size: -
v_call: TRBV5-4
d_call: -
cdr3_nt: TGTGCCAGCAGCTTCCTTGTGGGGCAGGGCCCGAACACTGAAGCTTTCTTT
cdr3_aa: CASSFLVGQGPNTEAFF

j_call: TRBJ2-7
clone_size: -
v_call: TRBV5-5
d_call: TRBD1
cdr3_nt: TGTGCCAGCAGCAGGGACAGGCAGCCCTACGAGCAGTACTTC
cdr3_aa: CASSRDRQPYEQYF

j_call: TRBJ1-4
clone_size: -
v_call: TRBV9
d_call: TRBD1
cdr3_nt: TGTGCCAGCAGCGTAGGACAGGGCCTAAATGAAAAACTGTTTTTT
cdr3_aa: CASSVGQGLNEKLFF

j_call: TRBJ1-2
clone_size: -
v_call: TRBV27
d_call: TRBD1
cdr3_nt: TGTGCCAGCCTCCTAACACCCGGGACAGGGGGTGGCTACACCTTC
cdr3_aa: CASLLTPGTGGGYTF

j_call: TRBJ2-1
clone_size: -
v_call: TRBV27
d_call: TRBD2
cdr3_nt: TGTGCCAGCAGTACTCTAGCGGGAGAGTACAATGAGCAGTTCTTC
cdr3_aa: CASSTLAGEYNEQFF

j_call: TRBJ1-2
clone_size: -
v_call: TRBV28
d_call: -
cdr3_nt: TGTGCCAGCAGTTACCGGATGGGGTGGAGGCCCTATGGCTACACCTTC
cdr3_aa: CASSYRMGWRPYGYTF

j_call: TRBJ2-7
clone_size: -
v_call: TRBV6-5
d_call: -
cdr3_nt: TGTGCCAGCAGCCCCCGGGACACGCCGGAGCAGTACTTC
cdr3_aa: CASSPRDTPEQYF

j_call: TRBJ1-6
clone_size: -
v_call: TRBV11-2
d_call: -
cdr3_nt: TGTGCCAGCAGCCAAAGGCCGGACACGGGTAATTCACCCCTCCACTTT
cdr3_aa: CASSQRPDTGNSPLHF

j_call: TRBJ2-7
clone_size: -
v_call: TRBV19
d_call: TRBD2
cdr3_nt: TGTGCCAGTAGTATAACGGGGGGTCCCTACGAGCAGTACTTC
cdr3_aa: CASSITGGPYEQYF

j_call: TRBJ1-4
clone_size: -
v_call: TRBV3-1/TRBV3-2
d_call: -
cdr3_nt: TGTGCCAGCAGCCAAATCGTCGGTGCGGAAAAACTGTTTTTT
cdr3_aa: CASSQIVGAEKLFF

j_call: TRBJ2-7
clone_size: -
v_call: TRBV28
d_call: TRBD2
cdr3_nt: TGTGCCAGCAGGGCCGGACTAGCGAAGGGGACCTACGAGCAGTACTTC
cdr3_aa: CASRAGLAKGTYEQYF

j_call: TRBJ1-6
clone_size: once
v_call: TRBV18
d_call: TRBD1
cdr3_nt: TGTGCCAGCTCACCGCCGGGGACAGGAAATTCACCCCTCCACTTT
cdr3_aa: CASSPPGTGNSPLHF

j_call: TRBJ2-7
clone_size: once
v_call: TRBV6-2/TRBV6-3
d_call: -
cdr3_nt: TGTGCCAGCAGCCAGCCCTCCTACGAGCAGTACTTC
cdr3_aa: CASSQPSYEQYF

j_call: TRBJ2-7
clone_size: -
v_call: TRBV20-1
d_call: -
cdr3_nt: TGCAGTGCTCGATCGGACGAGCAGTACTTC
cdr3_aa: CSARSDEQYF

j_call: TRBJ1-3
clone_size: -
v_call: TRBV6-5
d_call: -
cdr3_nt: TGTGCCAGCAGTTCAATGAGCTCTGGAAACACCATATATTTT
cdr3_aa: CASSSMSSGNTIYF

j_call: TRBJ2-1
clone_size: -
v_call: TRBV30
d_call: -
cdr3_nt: TGTGCCTGGAAGCCGGGGGACAATGAGCAGTTCTTC
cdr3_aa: CAWKPGDNEQFF

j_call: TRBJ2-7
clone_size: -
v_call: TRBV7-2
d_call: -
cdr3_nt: TGTGCCAGCGGAGACAGGTTTGGGGAGCAGTACTTC
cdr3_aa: CASGDRFGEQYF

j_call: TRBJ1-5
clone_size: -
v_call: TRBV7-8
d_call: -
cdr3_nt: TGTGCCAGCAGCTTGCACGGTACGGATCAGCCCCAGCATTTT
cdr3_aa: CASSLHGTDQPQHF

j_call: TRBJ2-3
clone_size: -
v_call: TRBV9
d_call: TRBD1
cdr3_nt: TGTGCCAGCAGCGGGGACAGGTCCAATATTGTGCAGTATTTT
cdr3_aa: CASSGDRSNIVQYF

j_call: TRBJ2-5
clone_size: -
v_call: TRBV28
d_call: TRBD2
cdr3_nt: TGTGCCAGCAGCCCGCCATGGGGGGGTCGAGAGACCCAGTACTTC
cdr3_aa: CASSPPWGGRETQYF

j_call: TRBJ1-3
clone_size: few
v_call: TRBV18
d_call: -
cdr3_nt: TGTGCCAGCTCACCCGACAGTCGCTCTGGAAACACCATATATTTT
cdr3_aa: CASSPDSRSGNTIYF

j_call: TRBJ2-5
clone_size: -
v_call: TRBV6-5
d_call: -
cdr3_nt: TGTGCCAGCAGTAGTGGGGCGGCCCAAGAGACCCAGTACTTC
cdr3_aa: CASSSGAAQETQYF

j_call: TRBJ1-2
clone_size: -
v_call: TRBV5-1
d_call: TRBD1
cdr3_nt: TGCGCCAGCTCACCGGGGCCCCTGACAGGGTACTATGACTACACCTTC
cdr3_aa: CASSPGPLTGYYDYTF

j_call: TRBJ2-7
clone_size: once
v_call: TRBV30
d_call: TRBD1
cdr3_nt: TGTGCCGGACAAGACAGGGGATCCTACGAGCAGTACTTC
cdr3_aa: CAGQDRGSYEQYF

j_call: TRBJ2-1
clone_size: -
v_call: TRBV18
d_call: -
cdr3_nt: TGTGCCAGCTCACGATTAAAAGACAGCTCCTACAATGAGCAGTTCTTC
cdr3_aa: CASSRLKDSSYNEQFF

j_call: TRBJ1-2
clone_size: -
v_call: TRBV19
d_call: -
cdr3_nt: TGTGCCAGTAGCGGACAGAGCTATGGCTACACCTTC
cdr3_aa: CASSGQSYGYTF

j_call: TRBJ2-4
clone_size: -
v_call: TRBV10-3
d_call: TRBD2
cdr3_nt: TGTGCCACCTCGGACGGGAGGGTCGCCAAAAACATTCAGTACTTC
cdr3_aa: CATSDGRVAKNIQYF

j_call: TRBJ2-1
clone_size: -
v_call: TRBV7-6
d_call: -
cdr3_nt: TGTGCCAGCAGCTTAGCCTGGGGTCCTAACAGGGATGAGCAGTTCTTC
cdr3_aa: CASSLAWGPNRDEQFF

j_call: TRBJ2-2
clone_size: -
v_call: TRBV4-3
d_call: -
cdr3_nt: TGCGCCAGCAGCCAATGGGCAGACACCGGGGAGCTGTTTTTT
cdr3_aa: CASSQWADTGELFF

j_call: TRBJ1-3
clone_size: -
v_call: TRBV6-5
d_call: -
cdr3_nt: TGTGCCAGCAGTTACTCGGCGGCAGACTCTGGAAACACCATATATTTT
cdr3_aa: CASSYSAADSGNTIYF

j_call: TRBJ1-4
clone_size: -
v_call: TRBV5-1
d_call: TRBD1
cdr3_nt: TGCGCCAGCAGCTTAACTGGACAGGCGTATGAAAAACTGTTTTTT
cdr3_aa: CASSLTGQAYEKLFF

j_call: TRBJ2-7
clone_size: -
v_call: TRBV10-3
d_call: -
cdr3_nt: TGTGCCATCAGTGAGTCTGGCGGGTCTACCTCCTACGAGCAGTACTTC
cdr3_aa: CAISESGGSTSYEQYF

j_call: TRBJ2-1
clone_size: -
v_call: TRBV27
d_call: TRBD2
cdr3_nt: TGTGCCAGCAACCCCCGGGGGGATTGGATTTACAATGAGCAGTTCTTC
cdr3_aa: CASNPRGDWIYNEQFF

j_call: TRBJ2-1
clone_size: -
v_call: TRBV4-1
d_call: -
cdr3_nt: TGCGCCAGCAGCCAAGTGTCGGACACCCATGAGCAGTTCTTC
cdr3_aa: CASSQVSDTHEQFF

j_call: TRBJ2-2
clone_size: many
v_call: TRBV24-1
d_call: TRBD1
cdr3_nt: TGTGCCACCAGCGACACGGACAGGGACACCGGGGAGCTGTTTTTT
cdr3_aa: CATSDTDRDTGELFF